This T cell receptor beta chain was observed in a study of T cells after yellow fever vaccination. Germline trimming cut 0 bases from V and 6 bases from J; bases unmatched to any gene: 5. The CDR3 is made up of 15 amino acids. Per the germline V gene, CDR1 is DFQATT and CDR2 is SNEGSKA (reference sequence). TCRdb used MiXCR to reprocess the 5' RACE reads, holding one entry per CDR3 protein. The sample yields 250,000 to 300,000 distinct CDR3 sequences, under 15% seen once. The sequence derives from a man aged 30 to 45 who received the YFV17D yellow fever vaccine. The rearrangement joins TRBV20-1 to TRBJ2-1; 10 nucleotides match TRBD2. This specimen consisted of CD4+ T cells sorted from PBMCs, obtained 45 days after the yellow fever booster vaccination. The CDR3 spells CSARDPAGGRNEQFF. DNA of the CDR3: TGCAGTGCTAGAGATCCAGCGGGAGGGCGCAATGAGCAGTTCTTC.